A selection of T cell receptor beta chains follows, all from one sample in a study of control samples from healthy donors and cancer patients. Only in-frame clones appear in the TCRdb table, and some are missing; sequencing was by immunoSEQ multiplex PCR. The sample has more than 110,000 clones, roughly 92% seen once. What was sequenced was blood. These receptors originate from a young man in good health. CDR3s leave out the opening cysteine and the closing phenylalanine or tryptophan. The D gene is left open where the match is weak. Expanded clones are given a class, and other clones once, few, many or no size at all.

J,V,length,size,D,CDR3
TRBJ2-7,TRBV28,13,NA,TRBD2,ASSVGTSGSYEQY
TRBJ2-3,TRBV24-1,8,NA,NA,RGVTDTQY
TRBJ1-2,TRBV19,12,NA,TRBD1,ASSLGQVDYGYT
TRBJ1-3,TRBV6-5,13,NA,NA,ASSYSEDSGNTIY
TRBJ1-4,TRBV18,15,NA,TRBD1,ASSRMDRGRREEKLF
TRBJ1-5,TRBV28,13,NA,NA,ASSFSRARNQPQH
TRBJ2-2,TRBV7-9,15,NA,NA,ASSLDFRTRDTGELF
TRBJ1-1,TRBV29-1,10,NA,TRBD1,SVQDRATEAF
TRBJ2-3,TRBV6-5,11,few,TRBD1,AASTGETDTQY
TRBJ2-1,TRBV11-3,11,NA,NA,ASSWAGNNEQF
TRBJ2-7,TRBV11-2,13,NA,TRBD1,ASSPPGQGFYEQY
TRBJ1-3,TRBV18,12,NA,NA,ASSEGLTGNTIY
TRBJ2-1,TRBV18,13,NA,TRBD2,ASSPGLAGGYEQF
TRBJ2-1,TRBV19,13,NA,TRBD2,ASSLLGGGVNEQF
TRBJ2-3,TRBV6-4,12,NA,NA,ASRLEQGSDTQY
TRBJ2-5,TRBV2,11,NA,NA,ASSDRNQETQY
TRBJ2-1,TRBV6-4,13,few,TRBD2,ASSDLASGSNEQF
TRBJ2-7,TRBV14,11,NA,NA,ASSQVSYGEQY
TRBJ1-4,TRBV14,14,once,NA,ASSQGIRVLNEKLF
TRBJ2-2,TRBV15,13,NA,NA,ATSRDLTETGELF